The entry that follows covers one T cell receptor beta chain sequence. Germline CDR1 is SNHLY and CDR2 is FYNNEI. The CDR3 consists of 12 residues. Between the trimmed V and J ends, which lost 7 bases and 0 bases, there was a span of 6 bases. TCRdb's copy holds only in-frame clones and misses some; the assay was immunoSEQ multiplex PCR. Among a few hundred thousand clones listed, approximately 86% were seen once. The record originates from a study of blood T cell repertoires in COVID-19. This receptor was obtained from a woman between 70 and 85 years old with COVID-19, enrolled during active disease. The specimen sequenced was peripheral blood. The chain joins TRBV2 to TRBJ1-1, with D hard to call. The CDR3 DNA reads TGTGCCAGCACACGGTTGAACACTGAAGCTTTCTTT. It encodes CASTRLNTEAFF.